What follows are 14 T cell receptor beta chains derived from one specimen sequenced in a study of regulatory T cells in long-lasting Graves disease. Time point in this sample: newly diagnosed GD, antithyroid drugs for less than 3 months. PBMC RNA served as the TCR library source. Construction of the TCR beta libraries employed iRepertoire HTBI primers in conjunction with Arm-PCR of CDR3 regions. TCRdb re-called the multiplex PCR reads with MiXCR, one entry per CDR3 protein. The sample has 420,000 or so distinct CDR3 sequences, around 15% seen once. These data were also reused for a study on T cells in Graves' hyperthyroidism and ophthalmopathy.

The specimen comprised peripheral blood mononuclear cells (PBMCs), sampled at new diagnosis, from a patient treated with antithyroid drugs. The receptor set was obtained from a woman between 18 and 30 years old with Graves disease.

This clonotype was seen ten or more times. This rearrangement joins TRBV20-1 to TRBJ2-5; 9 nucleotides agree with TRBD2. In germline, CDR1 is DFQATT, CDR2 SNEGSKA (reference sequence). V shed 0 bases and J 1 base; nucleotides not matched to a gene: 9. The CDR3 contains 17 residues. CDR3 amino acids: CSARDPLAGTIQETQYF. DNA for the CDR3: TGCAGTGCTAGAGATCCGCTAGCGGGAACGATCCAAGAGACCCAGTACTTC.

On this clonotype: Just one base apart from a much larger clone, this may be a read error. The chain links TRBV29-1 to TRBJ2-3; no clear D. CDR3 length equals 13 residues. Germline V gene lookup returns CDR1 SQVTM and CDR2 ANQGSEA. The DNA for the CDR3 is TGCAGCGTTGACGTCAGTTACACAGATACGCGGTATTTT. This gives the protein CSVDVSYTDTRYF.

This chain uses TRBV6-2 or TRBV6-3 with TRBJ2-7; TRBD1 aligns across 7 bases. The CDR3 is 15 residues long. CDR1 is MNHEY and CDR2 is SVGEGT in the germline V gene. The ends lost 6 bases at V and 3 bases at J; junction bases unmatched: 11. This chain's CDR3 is CASRRPGTENYEQYF. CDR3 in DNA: TGTGCCAGCAGACGTCCCGGGACAGAAAACTACGAGCAGTACTTC.

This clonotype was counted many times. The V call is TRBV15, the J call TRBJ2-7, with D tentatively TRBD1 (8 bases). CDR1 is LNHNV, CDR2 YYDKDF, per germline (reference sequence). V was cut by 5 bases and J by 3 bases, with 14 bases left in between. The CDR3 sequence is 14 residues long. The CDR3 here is CATSGGDRIYEQYF. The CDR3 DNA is TGTGCCACCAGCGGGGGGGACAGGATCTACGAGCAGTACTTC.

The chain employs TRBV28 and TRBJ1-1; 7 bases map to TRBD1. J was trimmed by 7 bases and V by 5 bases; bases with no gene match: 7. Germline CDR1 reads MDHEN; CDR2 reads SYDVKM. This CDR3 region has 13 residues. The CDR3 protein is CASSNRDSNEAFF. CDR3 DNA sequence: TGTGCCAGCAGTAACCGGGACAGCAATGAAGCTTTCTTT.

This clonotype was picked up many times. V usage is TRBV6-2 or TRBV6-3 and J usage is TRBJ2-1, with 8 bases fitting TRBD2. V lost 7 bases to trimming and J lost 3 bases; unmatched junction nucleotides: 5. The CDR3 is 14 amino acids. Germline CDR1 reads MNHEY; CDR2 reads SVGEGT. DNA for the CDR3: TGTGCCAGCACCTTTAGCGGGGACTACAATGAGCAGTTCTTC. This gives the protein CASTFSGDYNEQFF.

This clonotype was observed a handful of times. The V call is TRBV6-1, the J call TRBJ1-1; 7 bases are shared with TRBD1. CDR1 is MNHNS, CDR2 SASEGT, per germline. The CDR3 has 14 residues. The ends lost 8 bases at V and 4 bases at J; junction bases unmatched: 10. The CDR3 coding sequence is TGTGCCAGCCTGGACAGGTCCCAGGGCACTGAAGCTTTCTTT. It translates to CASLDRSQGTEAFF.

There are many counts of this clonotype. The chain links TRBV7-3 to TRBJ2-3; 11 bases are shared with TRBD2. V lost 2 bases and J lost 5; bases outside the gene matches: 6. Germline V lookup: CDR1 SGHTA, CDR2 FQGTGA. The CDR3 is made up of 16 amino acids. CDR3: CASSLSLAGGQDTQYF. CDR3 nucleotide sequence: TGTGCCAGCAGCTTATCGCTAGCGGGAGGTCAAGATACGCAGTATTTT.

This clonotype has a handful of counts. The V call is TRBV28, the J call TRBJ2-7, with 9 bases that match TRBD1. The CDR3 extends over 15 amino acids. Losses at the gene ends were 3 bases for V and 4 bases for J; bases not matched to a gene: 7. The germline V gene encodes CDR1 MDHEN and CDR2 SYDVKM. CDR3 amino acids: CASSLGDRVYYEQYF. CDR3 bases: TGTGCCAGCAGTTTGGGGGACAGGGTGTATTACGAGCAGTACTTC.

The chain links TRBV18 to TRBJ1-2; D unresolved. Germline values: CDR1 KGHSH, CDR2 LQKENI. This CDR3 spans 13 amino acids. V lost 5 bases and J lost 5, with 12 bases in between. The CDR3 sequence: CASSIGSDYGYTF. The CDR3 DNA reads TGTGCCAGCTCAATCGGCAGTGATTATGGCTACACCTTC.

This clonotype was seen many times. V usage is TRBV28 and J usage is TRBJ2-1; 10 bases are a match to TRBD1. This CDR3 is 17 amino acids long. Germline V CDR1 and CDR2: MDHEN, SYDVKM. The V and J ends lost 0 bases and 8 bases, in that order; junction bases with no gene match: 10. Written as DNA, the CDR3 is TGTGCCAGCAGTTTATGGACCGGGACAGGGGCGCACGATGAGCAGTTCTTC. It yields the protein CASSLWTGTGAHDEQFF.

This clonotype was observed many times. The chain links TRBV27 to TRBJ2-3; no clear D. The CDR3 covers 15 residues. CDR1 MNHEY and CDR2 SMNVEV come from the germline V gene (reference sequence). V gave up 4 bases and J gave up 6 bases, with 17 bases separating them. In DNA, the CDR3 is TGTGCCAGCAGTTCCTTTGCGTTATACCTTGATACGCAGTATTTT. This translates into CASSSFALYLDTQYF.

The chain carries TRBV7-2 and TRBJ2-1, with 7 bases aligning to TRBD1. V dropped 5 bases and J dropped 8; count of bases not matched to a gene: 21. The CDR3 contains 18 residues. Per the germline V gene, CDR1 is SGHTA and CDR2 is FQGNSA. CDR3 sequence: CASSGTASTTRIPYEQFF. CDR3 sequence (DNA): TGTGCCAGCAGCGGGACAGCCTCGACTACCCGCATCCCTTATGAGCAGTTCTTC. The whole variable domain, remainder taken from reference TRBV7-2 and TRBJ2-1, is GAGVSQSPSNKVTEKGKDVELRCDPISGHTALYWYRQSLGQGLEFLIYFQGNSAPDKSGLPSDRFSAERTGGSVSTLTIQRTQQEDSAVYLCASSGTASTTRIPYEQFFGPGTRLTVL.

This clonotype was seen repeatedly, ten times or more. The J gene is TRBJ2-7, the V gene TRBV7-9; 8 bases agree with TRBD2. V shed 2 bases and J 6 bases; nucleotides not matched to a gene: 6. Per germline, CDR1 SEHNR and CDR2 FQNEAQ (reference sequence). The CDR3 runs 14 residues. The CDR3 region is CASSLTGTRGEQYF. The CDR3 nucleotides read TGTGCCAGCAGCTTAACCGGGACTAGGGGCGAGCAGTACTTC.